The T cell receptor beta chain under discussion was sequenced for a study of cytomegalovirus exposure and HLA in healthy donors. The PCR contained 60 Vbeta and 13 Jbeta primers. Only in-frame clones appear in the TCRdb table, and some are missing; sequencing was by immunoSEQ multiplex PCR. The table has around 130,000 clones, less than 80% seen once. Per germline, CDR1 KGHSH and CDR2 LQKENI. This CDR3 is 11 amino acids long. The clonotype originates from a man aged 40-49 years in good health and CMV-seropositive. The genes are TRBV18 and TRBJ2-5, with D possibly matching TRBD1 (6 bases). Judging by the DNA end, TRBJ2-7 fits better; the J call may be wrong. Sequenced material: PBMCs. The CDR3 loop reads CASQNRDEQYF. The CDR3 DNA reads TGTGCCAGCCAAAACAGGGACGAGCAGTACTTC.